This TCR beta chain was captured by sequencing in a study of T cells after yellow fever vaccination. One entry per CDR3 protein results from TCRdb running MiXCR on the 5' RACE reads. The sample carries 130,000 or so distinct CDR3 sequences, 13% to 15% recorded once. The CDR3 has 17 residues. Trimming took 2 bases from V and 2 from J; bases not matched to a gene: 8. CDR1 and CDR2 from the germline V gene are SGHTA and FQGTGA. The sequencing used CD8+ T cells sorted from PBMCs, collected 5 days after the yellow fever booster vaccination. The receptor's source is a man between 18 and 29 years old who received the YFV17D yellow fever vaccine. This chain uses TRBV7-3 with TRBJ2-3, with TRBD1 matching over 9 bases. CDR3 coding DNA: TGTGCCAGCAGCTTATTTCCAGGGACAGGGAACACAGATACGCAGTATTTT. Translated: CASSLFPGTGNTDTQYF.